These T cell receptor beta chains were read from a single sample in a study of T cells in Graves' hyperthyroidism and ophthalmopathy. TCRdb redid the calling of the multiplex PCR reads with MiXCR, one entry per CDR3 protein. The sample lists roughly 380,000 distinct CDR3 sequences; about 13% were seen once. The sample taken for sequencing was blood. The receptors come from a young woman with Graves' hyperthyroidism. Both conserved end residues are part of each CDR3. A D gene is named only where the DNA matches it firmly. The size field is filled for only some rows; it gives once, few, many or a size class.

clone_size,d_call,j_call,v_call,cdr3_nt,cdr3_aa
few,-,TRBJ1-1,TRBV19,TGTGCCAGTAGTATGGGGTCCTCGAACACTGAAGCTTTCTTT,CASSMGSSNTEAFF
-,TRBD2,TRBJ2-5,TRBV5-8,TGTGCCAGCAGCCCTTGGCCAGCGGGGCGCCAAGAGACCCAGTACTTC,CASSPWPAGRQETQYF
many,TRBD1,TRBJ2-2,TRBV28,TGTGCCAGCAGCCGGGACAGAATAGCCACCGGGGAGCTGTTTTTT,CASSRDRIATGELFF
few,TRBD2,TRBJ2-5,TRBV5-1,TGCGCCAGCAGCTTGTGGGCGGGAGAAGAGACCCAGTACTTC,CASSLWAGEETQYF
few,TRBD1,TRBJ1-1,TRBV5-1,TGCGCCAGCAGCTTCCCGACCCAGGGGGGGGCGTTCGATGAAGCTTTCTTT,CASSFPTQGGAFDEAFF
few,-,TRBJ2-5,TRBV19,TGTGCCAGTAGTATCTTGGGACAAGAGACCCAGTACTTC,CASSILGQETQYF
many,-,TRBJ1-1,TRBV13,TGTGCCAGCAGCCCACGGACAGCCCAAGGAGCTGAAGCTTTCTTT,CASSPRTAQGAEAFF
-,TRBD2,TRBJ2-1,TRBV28,TGTGCCAGCAGAGGGACTAGCGGGAGAATTGATGAGCAGTTCTTC,CASRGTSGRIDEQFF
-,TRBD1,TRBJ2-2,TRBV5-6,TGTGCCAGCAGCCCTCTAAAGACAGGGTTCGGAAACACCGGGGAGCTGTTTTTT,CASSPLKTGFGNTGELFF
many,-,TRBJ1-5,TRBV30,TGTGCCTGGAGTGTAGGCCTCAGGGGATCGGATCAGCCCCAGCATTTT,CAWSVGLRGSDQPQHF
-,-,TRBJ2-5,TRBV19,TGTGCCAGTAGGAACCGCGGGACCCCAAAAGAGACCCAGTACTTC,CASRNRGTPKETQYF
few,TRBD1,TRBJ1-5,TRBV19,TGTGCCAGTAGTACTCGGGACAGGGGCCCCAACCCCCAGCATTTT,CASSTRDRGPNPQHF
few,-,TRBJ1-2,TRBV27,TGTGCCAGCAGTTTAACGGGGGACACCCAGTTCTATGGCTACACCTTC,CASSLTGDTQFYGYTF
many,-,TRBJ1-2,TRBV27,TGTGCCAGCAGCCCAAGGTCAGGTTATGGAGGCTACACCTTC,CASSPRSGYGGYTF
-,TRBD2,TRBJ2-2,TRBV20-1,TGCAGTGCTTTTCCGGGACTAGGAACCGGGGAGCTGTTTTTT,CSAFPGLGTGELFF
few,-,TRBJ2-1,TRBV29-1,TGCAGCGCCGCAAGCGGACCCTGGAAACAGCAGTTCTTC,CSAASGPWKQQFF
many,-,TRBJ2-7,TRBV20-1,TGCAGTGCTAGAGAGGGGGGGCAGATCTACGAGCAGTACTTC,CSAREGGQIYEQYF
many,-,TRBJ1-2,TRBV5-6,TGTGCCAGCAGCTTGGCCCGAGAGGGCTACACCTTC,CASSLAREGYTF
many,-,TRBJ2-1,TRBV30,TGTGCCAAGGGCAGGGGAGACAATGAGCAGTTCTTC,CAKGRGDNEQFF
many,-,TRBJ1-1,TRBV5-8,TGTGCCAGCAGCGTGGACAGGAACACTGAAGCTTTCTTT,CASSVDRNTEAFF
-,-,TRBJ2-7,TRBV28,TGTGCCAGCAGTTACTCGCAGGGATATTCCTACGAGCAGTACTTC,CASSYSQGYSYEQYF
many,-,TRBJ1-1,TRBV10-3,TGTGCCATCAGTGAGGGGGACGTGAACACTGAAGCTTTCTTT,CAISEGDVNTEAFF
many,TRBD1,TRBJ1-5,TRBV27,TGTGCCAGCAACCCGACAGGGTACAATCAGCCCCAGCATTTT,CASNPTGYNQPQHF
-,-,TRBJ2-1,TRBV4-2,TGTGCCAGCAGCCAAGATCTGAACAGGGGAGGCGATGAGCAGTTCTTC,CASSQDLNRGGDEQFF
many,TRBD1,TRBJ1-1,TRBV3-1,TGTGCCAGCAGCCAAGGGACAGGGTTCACTGAAGCTTTCTTT,CASSQGTGFTEAFF
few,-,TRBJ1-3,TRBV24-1,TGTGCCACCAGCCTACAAACCGGCCTTTTGGTGGGCTCTGGAAACACCATATATTTT,CATSLQTGLLVGSGNTIYF
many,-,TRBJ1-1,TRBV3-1,TGTGCCAGCAGCCGCACAGGACTCACTGAAGCTTTCTTT,CASSRTGLTEAFF
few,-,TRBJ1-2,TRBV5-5,TGTGCCAGCAGTTACGACAGCTATGGCTACACCTTC,CASSYDSYGYTF
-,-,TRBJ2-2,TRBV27,TGTGCCAGCAGTTTAAGTTGGGGCACCGGGGAGCTGTTTTTT,CASSLSWGTGELFF
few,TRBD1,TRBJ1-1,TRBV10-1,TGCGCCAGCAGCTTCGGACAGGGAATCGCTTTCTTT,CASSFGQGIAFF
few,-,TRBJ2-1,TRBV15,TGTGCCACCAGCGGCCGCGGACCTTACAATGAGCAGTTCTTC,CATSGRGPYNEQFF
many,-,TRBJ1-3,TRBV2,TGTGCCAGCAGTGAAATTTTAGGGTACAACTCTGGAAACACCATATATTTT,CASSEILGYNSGNTIYF
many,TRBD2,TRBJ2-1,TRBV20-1,TGCAGTGCTGATAGCGGGAGCTCCTACAATGAGCAGTTCTTC,CSADSGSSYNEQFF
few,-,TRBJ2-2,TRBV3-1,TGTGCCAGCAGCCAATTCGGGCCCCCCGGGGAGCTGTTTTTT,CASSQFGPPGELFF
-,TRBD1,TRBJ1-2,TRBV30,TGTGCCTGGGCCGGGACAGTTAACTATGGCTACACCTTC,CAWAGTVNYGYTF
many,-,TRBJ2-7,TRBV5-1,TGCGCCAGCAGCTTAGCACAGCCCGATGGCGAGCAGTACTTC,CASSLAQPDGEQYF
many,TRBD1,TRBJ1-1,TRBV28,TGTGCCAGCAGGGGACAGGTGAACACTGAAGCTTTCTTT,CASRGQVNTEAFF
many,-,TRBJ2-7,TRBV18,TGTGCCAGCTCACCACGAGAGGGGTCCCACGAGCAGTACTTC,CASSPREGSHEQYF
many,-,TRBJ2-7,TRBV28,TGTGCCAGCAGTTTACAGTCGGGAAGCGAGCAGTACTTC,CASSLQSGSEQYF
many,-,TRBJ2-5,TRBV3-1,TGTGCCAGCAGCCAAGCCAGAACGGGGCGAGCTGCCCAGTACTTC,CASSQARTGRAAQYF
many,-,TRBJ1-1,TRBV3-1,TGTGCCACCTCGGGGCTAATGAACACTGAAGCTTTCTTT,CATSGLMNTEAFF
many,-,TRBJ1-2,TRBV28,TGTGCCAGCAGTTTAAACTCAGGGAAATTTAGCTACACCTTC,CASSLNSGKFSYTF
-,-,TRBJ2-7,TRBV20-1,TGCAGTGCTAAACGGGGGACTCTTGAGCAGTACTTC,CSAKRGTLEQYF
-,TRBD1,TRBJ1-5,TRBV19,TGTGCCAGTAGTATAGATCGGACAGGGAGTCAGCCCCAGCATTTT,CASSIDRTGSQPQHF
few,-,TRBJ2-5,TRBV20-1,TGCAGTGCTAGCCCCGCGAAGTTCCAAGAGACCCAGTACTTC,CSASPAKFQETQYF
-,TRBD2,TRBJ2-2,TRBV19,TGTGCCAGTAGTATACCCGGACTAGCGGGAAACACCGGGGAGCTGTTTTTT,CASSIPGLAGNTGELFF
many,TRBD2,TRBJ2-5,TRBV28,TGTGCCAGTAACGGGGGGGGCTGGTACCAAGAGACCCAGTACTTC,CASNGGGWYQETQYF
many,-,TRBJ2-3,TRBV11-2,TGTGCCAGCAATCGAGGGAGCACAGATACGCAGTATTTT,CASNRGSTDTQYF
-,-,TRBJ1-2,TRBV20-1,TGCAGTGCCACGGGTACAGGGCTACGGTATGGCTACACCTTC,CSATGTGLRYGYTF
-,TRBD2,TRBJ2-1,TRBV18,TGTGCCAGCTCTCACGGTGATGGCGGGAGTGGAGGGGAGCAGTTCTTC,CASSHGDGGSGGEQFF
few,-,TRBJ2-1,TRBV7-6,TGTGCCAGCAGCTTAGTTTTGTTGCGGGGGCCCCTGAATGAGCAGTTCTTC,CASSLVLLRGPLNEQFF